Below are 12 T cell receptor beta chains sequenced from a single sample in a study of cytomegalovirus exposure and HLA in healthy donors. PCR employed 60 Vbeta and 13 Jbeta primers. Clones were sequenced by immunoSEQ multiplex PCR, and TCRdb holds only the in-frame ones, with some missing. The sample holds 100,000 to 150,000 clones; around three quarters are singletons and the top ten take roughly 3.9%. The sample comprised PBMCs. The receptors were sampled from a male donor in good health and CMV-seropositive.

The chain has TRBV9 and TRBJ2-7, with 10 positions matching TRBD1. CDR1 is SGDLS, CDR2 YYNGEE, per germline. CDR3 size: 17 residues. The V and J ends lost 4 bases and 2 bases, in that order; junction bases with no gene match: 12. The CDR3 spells CASSPGTGESSTYEQYF. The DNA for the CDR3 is TGTGCCAGCAGCCCGGGGACAGGGGAATCCTCGACCTACGAGCAGTACTTC.

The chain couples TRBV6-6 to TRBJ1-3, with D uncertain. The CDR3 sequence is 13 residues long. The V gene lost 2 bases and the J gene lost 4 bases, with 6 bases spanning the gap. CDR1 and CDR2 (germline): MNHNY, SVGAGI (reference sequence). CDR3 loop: CASSYPGGNTIYF. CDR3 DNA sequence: TGTGCCAGCAGTTACCCAGGAGGAAACACCATATATTTT.

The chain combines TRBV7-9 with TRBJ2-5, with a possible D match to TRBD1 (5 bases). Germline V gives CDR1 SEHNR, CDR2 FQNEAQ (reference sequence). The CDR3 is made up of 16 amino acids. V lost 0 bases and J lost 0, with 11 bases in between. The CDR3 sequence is CASSLARNRHQETQYF. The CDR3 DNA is TGTGCCAGCAGCTTAGCGCGGAACAGGCACCAAGAGACCCAGTACTTC.

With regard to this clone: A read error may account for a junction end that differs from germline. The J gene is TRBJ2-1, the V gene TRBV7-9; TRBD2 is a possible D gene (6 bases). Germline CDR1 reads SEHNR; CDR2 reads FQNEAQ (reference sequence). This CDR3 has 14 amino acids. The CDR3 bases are TGTGCCAGCAGCTTAGAGAAAGGAGGAGGGTATAGGATCTTC. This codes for CASSLEKGGGYRIF.

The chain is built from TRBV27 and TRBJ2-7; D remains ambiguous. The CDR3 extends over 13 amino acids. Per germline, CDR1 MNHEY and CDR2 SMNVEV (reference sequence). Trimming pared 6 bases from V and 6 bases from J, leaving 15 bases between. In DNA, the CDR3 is TGTGCCAGCAGCTTCATCCCGCCACTCGAGCAGTACTTC. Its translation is CASSFIPPLEQYF.

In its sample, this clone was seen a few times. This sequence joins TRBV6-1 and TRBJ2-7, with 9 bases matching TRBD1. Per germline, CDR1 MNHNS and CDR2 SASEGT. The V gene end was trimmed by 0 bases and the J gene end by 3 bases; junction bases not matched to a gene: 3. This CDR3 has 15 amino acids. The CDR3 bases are TGTGCCAGCAGTGAAGCACCGGGACAGGGCTACGAGCAGTACTTC. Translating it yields CASSEAPGQGYEQYF.

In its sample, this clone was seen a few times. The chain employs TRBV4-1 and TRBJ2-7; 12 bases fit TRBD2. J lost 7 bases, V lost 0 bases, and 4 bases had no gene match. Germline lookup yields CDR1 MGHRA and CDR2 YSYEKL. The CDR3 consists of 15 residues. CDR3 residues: CASSQESLAGGEQYF. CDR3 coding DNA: TGCGCCAGCAGCCAAGAGTCGCTAGCGGGGGGGGAGCAGTACTTC.

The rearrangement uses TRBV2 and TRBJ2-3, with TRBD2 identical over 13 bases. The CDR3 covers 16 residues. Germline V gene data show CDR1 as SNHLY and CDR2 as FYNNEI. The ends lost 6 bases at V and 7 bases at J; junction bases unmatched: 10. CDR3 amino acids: CASSPRTSGSFNTQYF. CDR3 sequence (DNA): TGTGCCAGCAGCCCCAGGACTAGCGGGAGTTTTAATACGCAGTATTTT.

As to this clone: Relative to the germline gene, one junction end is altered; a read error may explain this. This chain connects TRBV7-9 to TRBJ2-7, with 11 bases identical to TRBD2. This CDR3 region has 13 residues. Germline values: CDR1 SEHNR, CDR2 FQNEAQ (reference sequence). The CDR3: CSSSPGTSGEQYF. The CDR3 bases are TGTTCCAGCAGCCCGGGGACTAGCGGCGAGCAGTACTTC.

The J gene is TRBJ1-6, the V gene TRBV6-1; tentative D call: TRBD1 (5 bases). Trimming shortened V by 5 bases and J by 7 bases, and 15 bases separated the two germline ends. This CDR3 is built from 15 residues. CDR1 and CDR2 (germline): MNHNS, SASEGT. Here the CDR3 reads CASSSHRTQNSPLHF. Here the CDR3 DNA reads TGTGCCAGCAGTTCCCACCGGACACAAAATTCACCCCTCCACTTT.

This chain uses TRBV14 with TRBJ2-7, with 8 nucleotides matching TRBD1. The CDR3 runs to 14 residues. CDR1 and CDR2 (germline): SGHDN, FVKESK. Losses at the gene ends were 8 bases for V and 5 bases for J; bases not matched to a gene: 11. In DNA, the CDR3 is TGTGCCAGCGCTAGGGACAGGTCCCGGGACGAGCAGTACTTC. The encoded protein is CASARDRSRDEQYF.

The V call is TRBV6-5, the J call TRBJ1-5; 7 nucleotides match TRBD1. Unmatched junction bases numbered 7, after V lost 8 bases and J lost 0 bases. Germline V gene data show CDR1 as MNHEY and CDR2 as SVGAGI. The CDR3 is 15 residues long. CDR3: CASGDSPDSNQPQHF. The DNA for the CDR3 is TGTGCCAGCGGGGACAGTCCTGATAGCAATCAGCCCCAGCATTTT.